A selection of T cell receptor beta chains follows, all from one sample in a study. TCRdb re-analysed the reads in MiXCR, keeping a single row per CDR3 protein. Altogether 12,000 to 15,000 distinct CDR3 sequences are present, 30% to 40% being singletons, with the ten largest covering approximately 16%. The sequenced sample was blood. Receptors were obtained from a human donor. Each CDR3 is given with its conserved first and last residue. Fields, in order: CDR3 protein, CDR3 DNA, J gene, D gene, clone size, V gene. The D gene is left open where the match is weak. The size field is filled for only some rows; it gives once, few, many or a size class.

CDR3: CASSWGTGEGAFF
DNA: TGTGCCAGCAGTTGGGGGACGGGGGAGGGGGCTTTCTTT
J: TRBJ1-1
D: NA
size: few
V: TRBV12-3/TRBV12-4

CDR3: CASSHGGSYEQYF
DNA: TGTGCCAGCAGCCATGGAGGGTCCTACGAGCAGTACTTC
J: TRBJ2-7
D: NA
size: NA
V: TRBV4-2

CDR3: CSVASGWQGDQPQHF
DNA: TGCAGCGTTGCCTCGGGTTGGCAGGGAGATCAGCCCCAGCATTTT
J: TRBJ1-5
D: NA
size: medium-sized
V: TRBV29-1

CDR3: CASSQSGGGSGNTIYF
DNA: TGCGCCAGCAGCCAATCCGGTGGAGGGTCTGGAAACACCATATATTTT
J: TRBJ1-3
D: NA
size: medium-sized
V: TRBV4-3

CDR3: CASSHISGNSYEQYF
DNA: TGCGCCAGCAGCCATATTAGCGGGAACTCCTACGAGCAGTACTTC
J: TRBJ2-7
D: TRBD2
size: many
V: TRBV4-3

CDR3: CSVGTGELFF
DNA: TGCAGCGTTGGGACAGGGGAGCTGTTTTTT
J: TRBJ2-2
D: NA
size: NA
V: TRBV29-1

CDR3: CSVADRGRTNTEAFF
DNA: TGCAGCGTCGCAGACAGAGGACGGACGAACACTGAAGCTTTCTTT
J: TRBJ1-1
D: NA
size: NA
V: TRBV29-1

CDR3: CASSQAPGQGEYYGYTF
DNA: TGTGCCAGCAGCCAAGCCCCGGGACAGGGGGAGTACTATGGCTACACCTTC
J: TRBJ1-2
D: TRBD1
size: few
V: TRBV4-2

CDR3: CASSQDPQQEDEQYF
DNA: TGCGCCAGCAGCCAAGATCCTCAACAGGAAGACGAGCAGTACTTC
J: TRBJ2-7
D: NA
size: medium-sized
V: TRBV4-3

CDR3: CSVAGTGKSSYEQYF
DNA: TGCAGCGTTGCCGGGACAGGGAAGTCGTCCTACGAGCAGTACTTC
J: TRBJ2-7
D: TRBD1
size: NA
V: TRBV29-1

CDR3: CATSPRTGENEQFF
DNA: TGTGCCACCAGCCCTCGGACAGGGGAGAATGAGCAGTTCTTC
J: TRBJ2-1
D: TRBD1
size: medium-sized
V: TRBV15

CDR3: CASSPGLAGGDTQYF
DNA: TGTGCCAGCAGCCCGGGACTAGCGGGAGGAGATACGCAGTATTTT
J: TRBJ2-3
D: TRBD2
size: many
V: TRBV7-3

CDR3: CSADRGNTGELFF
DNA: TGCAGCGCGGACAGGGGAAACACCGGGGAGCTGTTTTTT
J: TRBJ2-2
D: TRBD1
size: many
V: TRBV29-1

CDR3: CSVDPCHCVNTEAFF
DNA: TGCAGCGTTGACCCCTGTCACTGTGTGAACACTGAAGCTTTCTTT
J: TRBJ1-1
D: NA
size: NA
V: TRBV29-1

CDR3: CASSQEGEGRGSTGELFF
DNA: TGTGCCAGCAGCCAAGAAGGAGAGGGACGGGGGAGTACCGGGGAGCTGTTTTTT
J: TRBJ2-2
D: NA
size: NA
V: TRBV4-2

CDR3: CAGLGGRDQETQYF
DNA: TGTGCGGGGCTCGGGGGCCGTGACCAAGAGACCCAGTACTTC
J: TRBJ2-5
D: NA
size: many
V: TRBV18

CDR3: CSARDNGGGAKETQYF
DNA: TGCAGTGCTAGAGATAACGGGGGGGGGGCCAAAGAGACCCAGTACTTC
J: TRBJ2-5
D: TRBD2
size: NA
V: TRBV20-1

CDR3: CASSPRTRSGARDTQYF
DNA: TGCGCCAGCAGCCCACGGACAAGGAGCGGGGCTAGAGATACGCAGTATTTT
J: TRBJ2-3
D: TRBD2
size: many
V: TRBV4-3

CDR3: CASMGTGGKDYEQYF
DNA: TGTGCCAGCATGGGGACAGGGGGTAAAGACTACGAGCAGTACTTC
J: TRBJ2-7
D: TRBD1
size: NA
V: TRBV13

CDR3: CASNLGRKSYNEQFF
DNA: TGTGCCAGCAACTTGGGGAGGAAGTCCTACAATGAGCAGTTCTTC
J: TRBJ2-1
D: NA
size: NA
V: TRBV14

CDR3: CSVDSALEGEQYF
DNA: TGCAGCGTTGACTCGGCGCTGGAGGGCGAGCAGTACTTC
J: TRBJ2-7
D: NA
size: NA
V: TRBV29-1

CDR3: CASSPFTADSSYEQYF
DNA: TGCGCCAGCAGCCCTTTTACCGCGGACAGCTCCTACGAGCAGTACTTC
J: TRBJ2-7
D: NA
size: medium-sized
V: TRBV4-3

CDR3: CSAASGTGQYQPQHF
DNA: TGCAGTGCTGCCTCCGGGACAGGGCAGTATCAGCCCCAGCATTTT
J: TRBJ1-5
D: TRBD1
size: medium-sized
V: TRBV20-1

CDR3: CASEDRGGSETQYF
DNA: TGTGCCAGCGAAGACAGGGGGGGATCGGAGACCCAGTACTTT
J: TRBJ1-6
D: TRBD1
size: NA
V: TRBV4-2

CDR3: CASSFRGGETQYF
DNA: TGTGCCAGCAGTTTCAGGGGCGGGGAGACCCAGTACTTC
J: TRBJ2-5
D: NA
size: NA
V: TRBV28

CDR3: CSARVPADGEQYF
DNA: TGCAGTGCTAGAGTGCCAGCTGATGGCGAGCAGTACTTC
J: TRBJ2-7
D: NA
size: once
V: TRBV20-1

CDR3: CASSPAGGQNEQYF
DNA: TGTGCCAGCTCACCAGCGGGGGGACAAAACGAGCAGTACTTC
J: TRBJ2-7
D: TRBD2
size: many
V: TRBV18

CDR3: CASSQGGSDRDQETQYF
DNA: TGTGCCAGCAGCCAAGGGGGATCGGACAGGGACCAAGAGACCCAGTACTTC
J: TRBJ2-5
D: TRBD1
size: many
V: TRBV4-2

CDR3: CASSQDKPSGTLYEQYF
DNA: TGCGCCAGCAGCCAAGATAAACCTAGCGGGACACTCTACGAGCAGTACTTC
J: TRBJ2-7
D: TRBD2
size: once
V: TRBV4-1

CDR3: CSVARRADFNEQFF
DNA: TGCAGCGTTGCCCGGAGGGCCGATTTCAATGAGCAGTTCTTC
J: TRBJ2-1
D: NA
size: medium-sized
V: TRBV29-1